Following are 17 T cell receptor beta chains from one sample sequenced in a study of blood T cell repertoires in COVID-19. Assay: immunoSEQ multiplex PCR; the TCRdb copy retains only in-frame clones and omits some. The profile shows about 49,000 clones, roughly 86% of them singletons. Input material: peripheral blood. The receptors were gathered from a man aged 35-49 years with active COVID-19.

This sequence joins TRBV9 and TRBJ1-4; no clear D. V lost 0 bases to trimming and J lost 7 bases, with 13 bases between them. The CDR3 covers 15 residues. Looked up from germline, CDR1 is SGDLS and CDR2 is YYNGEE. Here the CDR3 DNA reads TGTGCCAGCAGCGTAGGACCCGGAGCAAGTGAAAAACTGTTTTTT. Amino acids: CASSVGPGASEKLFF.

V and J are TRBV6-5 and TRBJ2-3, with 9 bases aligning to TRBD1. The CDR3 is made up of 15 amino acids. Germline V gene lookup returns CDR1 MNHEY and CDR2 SVGAGI. Unmatched junction bases numbered 4, after V lost 4 bases and J lost 2 bases. The CDR3 nucleotides read TGTGCCAGCAGTTTCGGGACAGGGTACACAGATACGCAGTATTTT. Protein sequence: CASSFGTGYTDTQYF.

This clone appeared a few times. This chain links TRBV6-5 with TRBJ2-5, with D perhaps TRBD2 (7 bases). Germline V gene sequence: CDR1 MNHEY, CDR2 SVGAGI. With 8 bases removed from V and 5 bases from J, the gap between germline ends came to 21 bases. This CDR3 is 15 amino acids long. The CDR3 loop reads CASVVDGGGPETQYF. Here the CDR3 DNA reads TGTGCCAGCGTAGTGGATGGGGGGGGCCCGGAGACCCAGTACTTC.

V is TRBV10-3 and J is TRBJ2-3, with TRBD2 identical over 7 bases. Germline lookup yields CDR1 ENHRY and CDR2 SYGVKD. V dropped 3 bases and J dropped 0; count of bases not matched to a gene: 6. The length of the CDR3 is 16 residues. For the CDR3, the DNA is TGTGCCATCAGTGATTCGGGACTACCGAGCACAGATACGCAGTATTTT. This encodes CAISDSGLPSTDTQYF.

This clone is a singleton in its sample. The CDR3 DNA reads as TGTGCCAGCAGTGTGGACTTAAGCTCTGGAAACACCATATATTTT. Protein sequence: CASSVDLSSGNTIYF. The rearrangement links TRBV2 to TRBJ1-3; D gene unclear. V dropped 4 bases and J dropped 0 bases, with 10 bases sitting between them. This CDR3 is built from 15 residues. Germline CDR1 is SNHLY and CDR2 is FYNNEI.

The chain carries TRBV11-2 and TRBJ2-1; 11 bases fit TRBD2. The germline V gene encodes CDR1 SGHAT and CDR2 FQNNGV. CDR3 length: 17 amino acids. V shed 4 bases, J shed 7 bases, and the junction held 12 bases outside the gene matches. CDR3 amino acids: CASSSPLGSGRGNEQFF. The CDR3 DNA is TGTGCCAGCAGCTCACCTCTTGGTAGCGGGAGGGGGAATGAGCAGTTCTTC. The variable domain in full, with the rest retrieved from reference TRBV11-2 and TRBJ2-1, is EAGVAQSPRYKIIEKRQSVAFWCNPISGHATLYWYQQILGQGPKLLIQFQNNGVVDDSQLPKDRFSAERLKGVDSTLKIQPAKLEDSAVYLCASSSPLGSGRGNEQFFGPGTRLTVL.

This chain connects TRBV7-3 to TRBJ2-2; 12 nucleotides line up with TRBD2. The V and J ends lost 3 bases and 6 bases, in that order; junction bases with no gene match: 11. CDR3 length equals 18 residues. Germline V gene sequence: CDR1 SGHTA, CDR2 FQGTGA. The CDR3 loop is CASSFRSSGRASAGELFF. CDR3 coding DNA: TGTGCCAGCAGCTTTCGGTCTAGCGGGAGGGCCTCAGCCGGGGAGCTGTTTTTT.

The J gene is TRBJ1-6, the V gene TRBV10-3; the D gene is possibly TRBD1 (6 bases). The germline V gene encodes CDR1 ENHRY and CDR2 SYGVKD. V gave up 0 bases and J gave up 8 bases, with 11 bases separating them. The CDR3 totals 15 residues. The CDR3 loop reads CAISESGGRDSPLHF. CDR3 coding DNA: TGTGCCATCAGTGAGTCTGGGGGCCGGGATTCACCCCTCCACTTT.

The J gene is TRBJ2-1, the V gene TRBV5-5, with TRBD1 identical over 9 bases. Germline CDR1 is SGHKS and CDR2 is YYEKEE (reference sequence). This CDR3 region has 14 residues. The junction had 3 bases not matched to a gene; V was cut back by 4 bases and J by 4 bases. Written as DNA, the CDR3 is TGTGCCAGCAGCCTGGGACAGGGTTACAATGAGCAGTTCTTC. This encodes CASSLGQGYNEQFF.

The chain links TRBV9 to TRBJ2-3, with D uncertain. This CDR3 is 16 amino acids long. Per the germline V gene, CDR1 is SGDLS and CDR2 is YYNGEE. The V gene lost 0 bases and the J gene lost 0 bases, with 11 bases spanning the gap. CDR3 DNA: TGTGCCAGCAGCGTAGCCCTTTTCGGGAGCACAGATACGCAGTATTTT. It translates to CASSVALFGSTDTQYF.

This chain joins TRBV7-3 and TRBJ1-1; the D gene is possibly TRBD1 (5 bases). The CDR3 runs 13 residues. Germline CDR1 SGHTA, CDR2 FQGTGA. Between the trimmed V and J ends, which lost 5 bases and 1 base, there was a span of 8 bases. Written as DNA, the CDR3 is TGTGCCAGCAGCCGAGACAGGAACACTGAAGCTTTCTTT. Its protein is CASSRDRNTEAFF.

This clone was counted a single time. The CDR3 is CASSFPSGSSYNEQFF. The CDR3 DNA follows: TGTGCCAGCAGCTTTCCTAGCGGGAGTTCCTACAATGAGCAGTTCTTC. The rearrangement joins TRBV5-4 to TRBJ2-1; 10 bases map to TRBD2. The germline CDR1 and CDR2 sequences are SGHNT and YYREEE (reference sequence). The CDR3 contains 16 residues. Trimming took 2 bases from V and 1 from J; bases not matched to a gene: 3.

The chain carries TRBV30 and TRBJ1-2, with D unclear. Per germline, CDR1 GTSNPN and CDR2 SVGIG (reference sequence). V was trimmed by 2 bases and J by 0 bases, leaving 7 bases between them. CDR3 length: 13 residues. CDR3 residues: CAWSTPANYGYTF. The CDR3, as DNA: TGTGCCTGGAGTACCCCAGCTAACTATGGCTACACCTTC.

The chain links TRBV7-2 to TRBJ2-3; 11 nucleotides line up with TRBD2. The CDR3 sequence is 17 residues long. Germline CDR1 reads SGHTA; CDR2 reads FQGNSA. V was clipped by 5 bases and J by 5 bases; unmatched bases: 12. In nucleotides, the CDR3 is TGTGCCAGCAGCCCTCGTAGCGGGAGGGCCGGAGGAGATACGCAGTATTTT. It translates to CASSPRSGRAGGDTQYF.

The chain recombines TRBV5-6 with TRBJ2-4, with TRBD2 matching 10 bases. Germline-derived CDR1 and CDR2 are SGHDT and YYEEEE. After removal of 7 bases from V and 1 base from J, the junction contained 8 bases not matched to a gene. The CDR3 consists of 16 residues. The chain's CDR3 is CASPPPGLAAKNIQYF. The CDR3, as DNA: TGTGCCAGCCCGCCACCGGGACTAGCGGCCAAAAACATTCAGTACTTC.

The chain is built from TRBV5-3 and TRBJ2-7; TRBD1 agrees at 11 bases. TRBV5-3 is annotated as an ORF whose role is uncertain. This CDR3 comprises 15 residues. V trimming: 5 bases; J trimming: 2 bases; junction bases outside the gene matches: 6. The DNA for the CDR3 is TGTGCCAGAAGACGAGGACAGGGGGCAACCTACGAGCAGTACTTC. Its protein is CARRRGQGATYEQYF.

As regards this clone: Its ends do not fully match the called genes, so a read error is possible. The V gene is TRBV20-1, the J gene TRBJ2-1, with TRBD2 identical over 7 bases. CDR3 length: 10 residues. Germline assignment: CDR1 DFQATT and CDR2 SNEGSKA (reference sequence). CDR3 DNA sequence: TGCAGTGCTGTGCGGCGGGAGTTGCTCTTC. It specifies CSAVRRELLF.